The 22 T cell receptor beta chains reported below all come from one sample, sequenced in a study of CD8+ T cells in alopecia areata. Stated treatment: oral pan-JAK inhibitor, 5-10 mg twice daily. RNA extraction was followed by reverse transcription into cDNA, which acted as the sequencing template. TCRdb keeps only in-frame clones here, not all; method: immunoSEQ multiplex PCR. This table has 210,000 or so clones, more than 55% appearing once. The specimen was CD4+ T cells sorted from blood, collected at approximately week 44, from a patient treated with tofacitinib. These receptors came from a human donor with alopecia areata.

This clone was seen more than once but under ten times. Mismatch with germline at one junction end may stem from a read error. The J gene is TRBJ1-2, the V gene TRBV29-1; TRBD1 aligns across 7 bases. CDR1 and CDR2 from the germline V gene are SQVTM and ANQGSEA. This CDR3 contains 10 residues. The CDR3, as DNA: TGCAGCGTTGAAGGGGGACAGAGAGTCTTC. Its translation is CSVEGGQRVF.

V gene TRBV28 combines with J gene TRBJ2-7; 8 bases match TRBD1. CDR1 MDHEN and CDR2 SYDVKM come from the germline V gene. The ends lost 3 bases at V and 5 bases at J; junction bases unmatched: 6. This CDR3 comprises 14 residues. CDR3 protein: CASSFGTGRNEQYF. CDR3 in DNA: TGTGCCAGCAGTTTCGGGACAGGAAGAAACGAGCAGTACTTC.

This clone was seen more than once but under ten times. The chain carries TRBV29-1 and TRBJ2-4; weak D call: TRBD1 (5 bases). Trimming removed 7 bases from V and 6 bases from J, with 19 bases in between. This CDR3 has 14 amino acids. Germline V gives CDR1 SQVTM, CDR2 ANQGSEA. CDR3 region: CSAGWQGTTNIQYF. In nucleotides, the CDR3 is TGCAGCGCCGGATGGCAGGGAACCACAAACATTCAGTACTTC.

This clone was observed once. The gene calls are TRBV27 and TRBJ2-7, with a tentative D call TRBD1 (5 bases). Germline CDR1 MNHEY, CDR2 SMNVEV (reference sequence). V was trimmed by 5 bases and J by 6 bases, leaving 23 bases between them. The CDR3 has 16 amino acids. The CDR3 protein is CASSPAASQGTSEQYF. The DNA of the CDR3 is TGTGCCAGCAGTCCTGCGGCGTCGCAGGGTACCTCCGAGCAGTACTTC.

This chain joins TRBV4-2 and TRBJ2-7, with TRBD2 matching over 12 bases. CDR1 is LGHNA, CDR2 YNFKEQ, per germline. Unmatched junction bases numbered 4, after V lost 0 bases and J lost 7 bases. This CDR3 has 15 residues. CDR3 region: CASSQEIGLAGEQYF. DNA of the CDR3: TGTGCCAGCAGCCAAGAGATCGGACTAGCGGGGGAGCAGTACTTC.

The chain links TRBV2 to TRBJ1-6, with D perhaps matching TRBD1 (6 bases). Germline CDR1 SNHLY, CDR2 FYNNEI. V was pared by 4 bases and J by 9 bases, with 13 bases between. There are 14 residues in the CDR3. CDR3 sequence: CASSGTAGISPLHF. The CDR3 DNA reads TGTGCCAGCAGTGGGACAGCCGGGATTTCACCCCTCCACTTT.

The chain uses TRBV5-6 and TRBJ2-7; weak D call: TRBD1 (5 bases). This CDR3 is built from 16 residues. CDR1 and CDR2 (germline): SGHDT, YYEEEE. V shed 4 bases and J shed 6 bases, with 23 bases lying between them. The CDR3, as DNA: TGTGCCAGCAGCCCAATCCAGACACAGGCTTTGCGCGAGCAGTACTTC. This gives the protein CASSPIQTQALREQYF.

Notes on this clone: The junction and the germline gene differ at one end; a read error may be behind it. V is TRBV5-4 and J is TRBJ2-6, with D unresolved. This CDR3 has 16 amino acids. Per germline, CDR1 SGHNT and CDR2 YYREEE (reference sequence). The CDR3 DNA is TGCGCCAGCAGCCAAGATCTTGTCTCTGGGGCCAACGTCCTGACTTTC. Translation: CASSQDLVSGANVLTF.

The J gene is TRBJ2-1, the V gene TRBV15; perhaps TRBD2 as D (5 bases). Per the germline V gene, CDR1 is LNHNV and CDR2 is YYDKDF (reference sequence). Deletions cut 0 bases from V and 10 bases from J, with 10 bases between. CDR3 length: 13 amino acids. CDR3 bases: TGTGCCACCAGCAGAGATCTAGGGAGCGAGCAGTTCTTC. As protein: CATSRDLGSEQFF.

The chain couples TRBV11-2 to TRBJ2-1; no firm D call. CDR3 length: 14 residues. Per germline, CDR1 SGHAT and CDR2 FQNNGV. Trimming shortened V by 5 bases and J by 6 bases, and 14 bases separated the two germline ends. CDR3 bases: TGTGCCAGCAGCCCAAGTAATGGGGTCAATGAGCAGTTCTTC. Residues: CASSPSNGVNEQFF.

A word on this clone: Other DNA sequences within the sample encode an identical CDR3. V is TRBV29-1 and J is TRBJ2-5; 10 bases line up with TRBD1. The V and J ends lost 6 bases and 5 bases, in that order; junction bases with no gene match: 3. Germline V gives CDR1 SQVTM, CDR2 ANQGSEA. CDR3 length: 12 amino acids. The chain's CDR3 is CSVDRGRETQYF. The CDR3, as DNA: TGCAGCGTCGACAGGGGGCGGGAGACCCAGTACTTC.

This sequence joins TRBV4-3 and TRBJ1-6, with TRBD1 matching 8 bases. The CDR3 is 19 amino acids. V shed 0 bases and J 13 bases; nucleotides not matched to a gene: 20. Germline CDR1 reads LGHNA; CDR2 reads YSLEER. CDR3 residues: CASSQESSPSGQGKWPLHF. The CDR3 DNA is TGCGCCAGCAGCCAAGAAAGCTCACCCAGTGGACAGGGAAAGTGGCCCCTCCACTTT.

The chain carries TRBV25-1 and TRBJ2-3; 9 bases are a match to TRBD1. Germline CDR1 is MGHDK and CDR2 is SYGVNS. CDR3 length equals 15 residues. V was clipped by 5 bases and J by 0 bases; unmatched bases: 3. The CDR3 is CASSTQGASTDTQYF. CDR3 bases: TGTGCCAGCAGTACACAGGGGGCCAGCACAGATACGCAGTATTTT.

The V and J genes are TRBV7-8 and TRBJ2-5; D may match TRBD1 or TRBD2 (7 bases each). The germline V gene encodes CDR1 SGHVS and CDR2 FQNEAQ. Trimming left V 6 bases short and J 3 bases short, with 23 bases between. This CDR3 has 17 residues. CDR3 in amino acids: CASSWRQGLNPEETQYF. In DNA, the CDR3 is TGTGCCAGCAGTTGGAGACAGGGACTAAACCCGGAAGAGACCCAGTACTTC.

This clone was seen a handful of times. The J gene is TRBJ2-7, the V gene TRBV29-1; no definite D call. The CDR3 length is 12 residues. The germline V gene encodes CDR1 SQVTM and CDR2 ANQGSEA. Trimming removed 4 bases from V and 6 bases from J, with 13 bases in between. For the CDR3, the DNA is TGCAGCGTTGTGGTCAGTTTGGCCGAGCAGTACTTC. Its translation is CSVVVSLAEQYF.

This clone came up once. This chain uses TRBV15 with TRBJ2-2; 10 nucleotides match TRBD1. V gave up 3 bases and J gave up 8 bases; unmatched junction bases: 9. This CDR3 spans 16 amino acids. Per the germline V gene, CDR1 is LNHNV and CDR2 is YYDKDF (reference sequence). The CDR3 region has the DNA TGTGCCACCAGCAGGGACAGGGGGTCGTGGAAAGGGGAGCTGTTTTTT. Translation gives CATSRDRGSWKGELFF. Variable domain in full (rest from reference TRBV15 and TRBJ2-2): DAMVIQNPRYQVTQFGKPVTLSCSQTLNHNVMYWYQQKSSQAPKLLFHYYDKDFNNEADTPDNFQSRRPNTSFCFLDIRSPGLGDTAMYLCATSRDRGSWKGELFFGEGSRLTVL.

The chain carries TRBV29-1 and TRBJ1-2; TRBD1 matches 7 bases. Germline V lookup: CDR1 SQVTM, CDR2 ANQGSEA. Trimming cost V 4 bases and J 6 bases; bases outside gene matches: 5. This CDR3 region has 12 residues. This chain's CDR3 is CSVGEGAHGYTF. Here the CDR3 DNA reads TGCAGCGTTGGTGAGGGGGCGCATGGCTACACCTTC.

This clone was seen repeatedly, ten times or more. The CDR3 region has the DNA TGTGCCATCGGCCCCCTGTTGGGATACTATGGCTACACCTTC. This sequence encodes CAIGPLLGYYGYTF. The chain carries TRBV10-3 and TRBJ1-2; D remains ambiguous. V lost 8 bases, J lost 3 bases, and 16 bases lay in between. Per the germline V gene, CDR1 is ENHRY and CDR2 is SYGVKD. This CDR3 has 14 amino acids.

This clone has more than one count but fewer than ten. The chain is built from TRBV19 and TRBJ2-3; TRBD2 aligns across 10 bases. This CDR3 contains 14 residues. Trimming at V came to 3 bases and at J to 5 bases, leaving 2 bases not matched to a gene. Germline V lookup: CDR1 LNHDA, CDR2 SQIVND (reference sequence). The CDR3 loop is CASSMGTSEDTQYF. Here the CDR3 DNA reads TGTGCCAGTAGTATGGGGACTAGCGAAGATACGCAGTATTTT.

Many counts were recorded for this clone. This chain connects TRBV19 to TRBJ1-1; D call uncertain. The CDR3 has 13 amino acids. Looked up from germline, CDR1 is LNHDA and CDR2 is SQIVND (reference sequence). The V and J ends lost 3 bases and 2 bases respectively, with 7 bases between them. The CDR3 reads CASSIWQNTEAFF. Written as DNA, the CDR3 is TGTGCCAGTAGTATCTGGCAAAACACTGAAGCTTTCTTT.

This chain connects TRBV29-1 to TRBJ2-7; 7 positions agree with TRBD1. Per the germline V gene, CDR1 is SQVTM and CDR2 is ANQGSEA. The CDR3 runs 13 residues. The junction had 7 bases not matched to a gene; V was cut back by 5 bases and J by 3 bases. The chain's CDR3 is CSVQGVLRYEQYF. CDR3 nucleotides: TGCAGCGTTCAGGGGGTTCTGCGCTACGAGCAGTACTTC.

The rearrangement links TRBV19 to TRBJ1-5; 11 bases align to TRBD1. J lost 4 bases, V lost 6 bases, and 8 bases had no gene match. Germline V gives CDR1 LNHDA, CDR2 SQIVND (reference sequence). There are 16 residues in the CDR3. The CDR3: CASRLDRGLGNQPQHF. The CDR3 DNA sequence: TGTGCCAGTAGACTGGACAGGGGGCTTGGAAATCAGCCCCAGCATTTT.